A selection of T cell receptor beta chains follows, all from one sample in a study of technical replicates of blood from a handful of donors. TCRdb's table, derived via immunoSEQ multiplex PCR, lists solely in-frame clones and lacks some. The sample lists 74,000 or so clones; just over 95% were seen once. The sample consisted of T cells isolated from PBMCs. These receptor sequences come from a human donor in good health. Each CDR3 is given with its conserved first and last residue. The D gene is left open where the match is weak. Some rows mark clone size as missing; the rest say once, few, many or name a class of expanded clone.

J: TRBJ1-1
D: NA
V: TRBV6-1
size: few
CDR3: CASSRGGMNTEAFF
DNA: TGTGCCAGCTCAAGGGGAGGGATGAACACTGAAGCTTTCTTT

J: TRBJ2-2
D: TRBD1
V: TRBV7-9
size: NA
CDR3: CASSSGQVLVGELFF
DNA: TGTGCCAGCAGCTCCGGACAGGTTTTAGTCGGGGAGCTGTTTTTT

J: TRBJ1-5
D: TRBD1
V: TRBV30
size: NA
CDR3: CAWSTGGSSNQPQHF
DNA: TGTGCCTGGAGTACAGGGGGTAGTAGCAATCAGCCCCAGCATTTT

J: TRBJ2-5
D: NA
V: TRBV10-3
size: NA
CDR3: CAISGSTLQETQYF
DNA: TGTGCCATCAGTGGGAGCACTCTCCAAGAGACCCAGTACTTC

J: TRBJ2-3
D: TRBD1
V: TRBV6-5
size: NA
CDR3: CASSYSGTGGYDTQYF
DNA: TGTGCCAGCAGTTACTCAGGGACAGGGGGCTACGATACGCAGTATTTT

J: TRBJ2-2
D: NA
V: TRBV12-5
size: NA
CDR3: CASGLDGRRGTGELFF
DNA: TGTGCTAGTGGTTTGGACGGTCGGCGGGGCACCGGGGAGCTGTTTTTT

J: TRBJ2-4
D: TRBD2
V: TRBV5-1
size: NA
CDR3: CASSLGIGTSEDIQYF
DNA: TGCGCCAGCAGCTTGGGAATTGGGACTAGCGAGGACATTCAGTACTTC

J: TRBJ2-5
D: NA
V: TRBV14
size: NA
CDR3: CASSSRQATPQETQYF
DNA: TGTGCCAGCAGCTCACGACAGGCGACGCCACAAGAGACCCAGTACTTC

J: TRBJ1-1
D: NA
V: TRBV29-1
size: NA
CDR3: CSVKGIGIGSDWGPEAFF
DNA: TGCAGCGTTAAGGGCATTGGGATAGGGTCTGATTGGGGCCCTGAAGCTTTCTTT

J: TRBJ2-2
D: TRBD1
V: TRBV29-1
size: NA
CDR3: CSVLTGVNTGELFF
DNA: TGCAGCGTATTGACAGGGGTTAACACCGGGGAGCTGTTTTTT

J: TRBJ1-2
D: NA
V: TRBV28
size: NA
CDR3: CALILPGYTF
DNA: TGTGCCCTTATACTGCCTGGCTACACCTTC

J: TRBJ1-2
D: NA
V: TRBV11-2
size: NA
CDR3: CASSPLDTNYGYTF
DNA: TGTGCCAGCAGCCCGCTCGACACTAACTATGGCTACACCTTC

J: TRBJ2-5
D: TRBD1
V: TRBV11-3
size: NA
CDR3: CASSKDRVDRGETQYF
DNA: TGTGCCAGCAGCAAAGACAGGGTTGATAGGGGAGAGACCCAGTACTTC

J: TRBJ2-7
D: TRBD2
V: TRBV2
size: NA
CDR3: CATTTSGYEQYF
DNA: TGTGCCACCACGACTAGCGGTTACGAGCAGTACTTC

J: TRBJ1-2
D: NA
V: TRBV19
size: NA
CDR3: CASSIGRAGYGYTF
DNA: TGTGCCAGTAGTATAGGCAGGGCCGGGTATGGCTACACCTTC

J: TRBJ2-7
D: TRBD1
V: TRBV7-9
size: NA
CDR3: CASSQGQGADEQYF
DNA: TGTGCCAGCAGCCAAGGACAGGGGGCTGATGAGCAGTACTTC

J: TRBJ2-1
D: TRBD2
V: TRBV25-1
size: NA
CDR3: CASSEFARGTYNEQFF
DNA: TGTGCCAGCAGTGAATTTGCGCGGGGGACCTACAATGAGCAGTTCTTC

J: TRBJ1-5
D: TRBD1
V: TRBV6-1
size: NA
CDR3: CASSGLDRSSNQPQHF
DNA: TGTGCCAGCAGTGGTCTGGACAGGTCTAGCAATCAGCCCCAGCATTTT

J: TRBJ2-2
D: TRBD1
V: TRBV6-6
size: NA
CDR3: CASSKQGGNTGELFF
DNA: TGTGCCAGCAGTAAACAGGGGGGGAACACCGGGGAGCTGTTTTTT

J: TRBJ1-3
D: TRBD1
V: TRBV27
size: NA
CDR3: CASSITGVRGNTIYF
DNA: TGTGCCAGCAGCATTACAGGGGTCCGTGGAAACACCATATATTTT

J: TRBJ1-3
D: TRBD1
V: TRBV9
size: once
CDR3: CASRPGQGNTIYF
DNA: TGTGCCAGCAGGCCGGGACAGGGAAACACCATATATTTT

J: TRBJ1-1
D: NA
V: TRBV6-5
size: NA
CDR3: CASGRRVGTEAFF
DNA: TGTGCCAGCGGACGCAGGGTAGGCACTGAAGCTTTCTTT

J: TRBJ2-7
D: NA
V: TRBV2
size: NA
CDR3: CASRAGRLKKGYEQYF
DNA: TGTGCCAGCCGGGCGGGGCGCCTGAAAAAGGGCTACGAGCAGTACTTC

J: TRBJ1-5
D: TRBD1
V: TRBV27
size: NA
CDR3: CASSSTGGHQPQHF
DNA: TGTGCCAGCAGTTCCACAGGGGGTCATCAGCCCCAGCATTTT

J: TRBJ1-2
D: TRBD1
V: TRBV29-1
size: NA
CDR3: CSVGTGSGSYGYTF
DNA: TGCAGCGTCGGGACAGGGTCGGGTAGCTATGGCTACACCTTC

J: TRBJ2-7
D: NA
V: TRBV11-2
size: NA
CDR3: CASTPEGAVQYF
DNA: TGTGCCAGCACCCCCGAGGGCGCAGTGCAGTACTTC

J: TRBJ2-1
D: NA
V: TRBV6-1
size: once
CDR3: CASSEELANDNEQFF
DNA: TGTGCCAGCAGTGAGGAATTAGCGAACGACAATGAGCAGTTCTTC

J: TRBJ2-7
D: TRBD1
V: TRBV7-9
size: NA
CDR3: CASSLASGTGVYYEQYF
DNA: TGTGCCAGCAGCTTAGCCTCCGGGACAGGGGTGTACTACGAGCAGTACTTC

J: TRBJ1-1
D: NA
V: TRBV29-1
size: once
CDR3: CSVVSRLSGTEAFF
DNA: TGCAGCGTTGTTAGTCGTCTTTCTGGCACTGAAGCTTTCTTT

J: TRBJ2-3
D: NA
V: TRBV29-1
size: NA
CDR3: CSVSRAASPGDTQYF
DNA: TGCAGCGTCTCCAGAGCGGCTAGTCCAGGAGATACGCAGTATTTT

J: TRBJ1-2
D: TRBD1
V: TRBV6-1
size: NA
CDR3: CASSDIFRDRGIGGYTF
DNA: TGTGCCAGCAGTGACATCTTCCGGGACAGGGGGATTGGTGGCTACACCTTC

J: TRBJ1-5
D: NA
V: TRBV6-1
size: NA
CDR3: CASSEYPDSSNQPQHF
DNA: TGTGCCAGCAGTGAATATCCGGACTCAAGCAATCAGCCCCAGCATTTT

J: TRBJ2-7
D: TRBD1
V: TRBV19
size: NA
CDR3: CASSTEPGGRYEQYF
DNA: TGTGCCAGTAGTACCGAACCAGGGGGCCGGTACGAGCAGTACTTC

J: TRBJ1-1
D: TRBD1
V: TRBV11-3
size: NA
CDR3: CASSLLGQGPTEAFF
DNA: TGTGCCAGCAGCTTATTAGGACAGGGCCCGACTGAAGCTTTCTTT

J: TRBJ2-3
D: TRBD2
V: TRBV5-1
size: NA
CDR3: CASSLTTLAETTDTQYF
DNA: TGCGCCAGCAGCTTAACTACCCTAGCGGAAACGACAGATACGCAGTATTTT

J: TRBJ1-2
D: TRBD1
V: TRBV5-1
size: NA
CDR3: CASSLTPGQGLIYTF
DNA: TGCGCCAGCAGCTTGACACCGGGACAGGGACTAATCTACACCTTC

J: TRBJ1-1
D: TRBD1
V: TRBV5-8
size: NA
CDR3: CASSAGQDLLYTEAFF
DNA: TGTGCCAGCAGCGCTGGACAGGACCTCCTTTACACTGAAGCTTTCTTT

J: TRBJ1-3
D: NA
V: TRBV4-1
size: once
CDR3: CASSQDASGRNTIYF
DNA: TGCGCCAGCAGCCAAGATGCGTCAGGGCGAAACACCATATATTTT

J: TRBJ2-1
D: NA
V: TRBV27
size: NA
CDR3: CASSPGQTYNEQFF
DNA: TGTGCCAGCAGTCCCGGACAGACCTACAATGAGCAGTTCTTC

J: TRBJ2-3
D: TRBD2
V: TRBV5-1
size: once
CDR3: CASSLLAGETDTQYF
DNA: TGCGCCAGCAGCTTGTTAGCGGGAGAGACAGATACGCAGTATTTT

J: TRBJ2-7
D: NA
V: TRBV2
size: once
CDR3: CASSGYEQYF
DNA: TGTGCCAGCAGCGGCTACGAGCAGTACTTC

J: TRBJ2-1
D: NA
V: TRBV15
size: NA
CDR3: CATSRGNWEQFF
DNA: TGTGCCACCAGCAGAGGTAACTGGGAGCAGTTCTTC

J: TRBJ2-7
D: NA
V: TRBV25-1
size: NA
CDR3: CASSDSLAHEQYF
DNA: TGTGCCAGCAGTGACTCCCTGGCCCACGAGCAGTACTTC

J: TRBJ2-1
D: TRBD1
V: TRBV6-1
size: NA
CDR3: CASSAQPGQVNEQFF
DNA: TGTGCCAGCAGCGCACAGCCGGGACAGGTCAATGAGCAGTTCTTC

J: TRBJ2-1
D: NA
V: TRBV11-2
size: NA
CDR3: CASSFLREQFF
DNA: TGTGCCAGCAGCTTTTTGCGGGAGCAGTTCTTC

J: TRBJ1-5
D: NA
V: TRBV5-6
size: NA
CDR3: CASSHSGVSQPQHF
DNA: TGTGCCAGCAGCCACTCAGGGGTGAGTCAGCCCCAGCATTTT

J: TRBJ2-5
D: NA
V: TRBV29-1
size: NA
CDR3: CSVDGGETQYF
DNA: TGCAGCGTTGATGGGGGGGAGACCCAGTACTTC

J: TRBJ2-3
D: TRBD2
V: TRBV19
size: once
CDR3: CASSETGGGSTDTQYF
DNA: TGTGCCAGTAGTGAGACGGGGGGAGGGAGCACAGATACGCAGTATTTT

J: TRBJ1-3
D: NA
V: TRBV5-1
size: NA
CDR3: CASSGGRTDGNTIYF
DNA: TGCGCCAGCAGCGGGGGCCGGACAGATGGAAACACCATATATTTT

J: TRBJ2-7
D: TRBD2
V: TRBV18
size: NA
CDR3: CASSPGTSSAEQYF
DNA: TGTGCCAGCTCACCTGGGACTAGCTCGGCCGAGCAGTACTTC

J: TRBJ1-1
D: NA
V: TRBV21-1
size: NA
CDR3: CASSKAARQPNTEAFF
DNA: TGTGCCAGCAGCAAAGCCGCCCGACAGCCGAACACTGAAGCTTTCTTT

J: TRBJ2-1
D: TRBD2
V: TRBV15
size: NA
CDR3: CATSTRGRANEQFF
DNA: TGTGCCACCAGCACTCGCGGGAGAGCAAATGAGCAGTTCTTC

J: TRBJ2-7
D: NA
V: TRBV7-8
size: NA
CDR3: CASSSRGFQSYEQYF
DNA: TGTGCCAGCAGCTCCCGGGGTTTTCAATCCTACGAGCAGTACTTC

J: TRBJ1-5
D: NA
V: TRBV9
size: NA
CDR3: CASSVGGLEHQPQHF
DNA: TGTGCCAGCAGCGTAGGGGGGCTGGAGCATCAGCCCCAGCATTTT

J: TRBJ2-1
D: TRBD2
V: TRBV28
size: NA
CDR3: CASGLAGGLDEQFF
DNA: TGTGCGTCGGGACTAGCGGGAGGGTTAGATGAGCAGTTCTTC

J: TRBJ1-1
D: TRBD1
V: TRBV7-8
size: NA
CDR3: CASRKPGQGVSTEAFF
DNA: TGTGCCAGCAGGAAACCGGGACAGGGTGTTAGCACTGAAGCTTTCTTT

J: TRBJ2-7
D: TRBD1
V: TRBV7-9
size: NA
CDR3: CASSSDRQGWYEQYF
DNA: TGTGCCAGCAGCTCTGACCGACAGGGATGGTACGAGCAGTACTTC

J: TRBJ2-5
D: NA
V: TRBV5-1
size: NA
CDR3: CASSLAIEETQYF
DNA: TGCGCCAGCAGCTTGGCCATAGAAGAGACCCAGTACTTC

J: TRBJ2-3
D: NA
V: TRBV11-2
size: NA
CDR3: CASSLAGVGQTTDTQYF
DNA: TGTGCCAGCAGCTTAGCGGGGGTGGGTCAGACGACAGATACGCAGTATTTT

J: TRBJ1-6
D: TRBD1
V: TRBV5-1
size: NA
CDR3: CASSLEGGKNSPLHF
DNA: TGCGCCAGCAGCTTGGAAGGGGGCAAGAATTCACCCCTCCACTTT